The clone carrying this T cell receptor beta chain showed up just a few times. The sample's time point: patch test 1, 2 weeks after DPC sensitization. Documented treatment: therapeutic diphenylcyclopropenone sensitization with weekly scalp DPC. These data originate in a study of human T cells and chemical hapten exposure. TCRdb reprocessed the RACE reads via MiXCR and lists one record per CDR3 protein. The sample has 300,000 to 450,000 distinct CDR3 sequences, approximately 5.1% seen once. The specimen was whole blood, collected in connection with sensitization to the hapten diphenylcyclopropenone (DPC). This receptor was identified in a woman between 45 and 60 years old with alopecia areata. Some clones in this sample may be carry-over from other donors' samples.

The CDR3 sequence: CSARGIQAPYVEQYF. DNA for the CDR3: TGCAGTGCTAGAGGAATACAAGCTCCCTACGTCGAGCAGTACTTC. The chain has TRBV20-1 and TRBJ2-7; the D is unclear. Trimming shortened V by 1 base and J by 6 bases, and 19 bases separated the two germline ends. There are 15 residues in the CDR3. Germline CDR1 reads DFQATT; CDR2 reads SNEGSKA (reference sequence).